Sequencing of this T cell receptor beta chain was carried out in a study of glioma-infiltrating T cells (dated by TCRdb to the mid-2010s). Study-level background: Low-grade gliomas were represented by WHO grade II oligodendrogliomas or astrocytomas, and glioblastomas were represented by WHO grade IV tumors that were sampled at initial rather than recurrent diagnosis. Dexamethasone was administered to glioma patients for six or fewer days before surgery. Blood libraries targeted roughly 4- to 10-fold sequencing coverage of about a million peripheral T cells. Sequencing of TCR alpha- and beta-chain repertoires was performed on glioma tissue, on non-neoplastic brain tissue, and on matched peripheral blood mononuclear cells. To measure how far tissue and blood T-cell populations diverged, each tissue-infiltrating repertoire was compared against the peripheral blood repertoire of the same patient. Three low-grade glioma patients, roughly eight primary glioblastoma patients, and three non-glioma patients who contributed non-neoplastic brain tissue made up the paired cohort.

TCR alpha and beta CDR3 regions were amplified with the iRepertoire nested amplicon-rescue multiplex PCR (arm-PCR) platform from RNA. For one-step reverse transcription and amplification, about 85-450 ng of tissue mRNA or PBMC total RNA was used as input. After bead purification, a secondary multiplex PCR added Illumina adapters, and libraries were gel-purified between 200 and 400 bp. Libraries carried internal 6-nucleotide barcodes used for demultiplexing. The libraries were sequenced on an Illumina MiSeq using 2x220 or 2x250 nucleotide paired-end reads. Per the source publication's procedure: FLASH 1.2.11 was used to merge paired reads, and BWA-MEM then aligned the reads to the GRCh37 human genome before TRA and TRB reads were extracted. For V and J assignment, an IMGT-derived reference of cassette sequences and CDR3 motifs that included pseudogenes was used. Reads were translated in three frames, and productive CDR3s were defined by a C…FGXG motif without stop codons. A clonotype was defined as a unique combination of a V-J cassette pair and a CDR3 amino acid sequence. Reads were filtered by Hamming distance, thresholded by each sample's sequence error rate in mapped regions. Using fastp trimming at Q25 and MiXCR clonotype assembly, TCRdb reanalyzed the public sequencing data and kept in-frame beta chains. Under each unique CDR3 protein, matching rows form one entry showing the most common genes and DNA. For this entry, the V and J calls and clone size follow TCRdb and not the study's own pipeline. The sample profile shows fewer than 500,000 distinct CDR3 sequences; more than 35% of them were found once. The ten largest clones take up 12% of the sample.

Immediately after resection, surgical brain or tumor specimens were cryofrozen in liquid nitrogen, with peripheral blood cells collected concurrently. Trimming takes 4 bases off V and 7 bases off J; junction bases not matched to a gene: 12. Looking up the germline V gene (reference sequence) yields CDR1 SGHNT and CDR2 YYREEE. Taken from cysteine to phenylalanine, the CDR3 has 15 residues. Of the read, only the CDR3 DNA is kept; its 45 bases are in frame from base 1. A word on this clonotype: What antigen it recognizes has not been identified. No much larger clonotype is one base removed from it; base qualities were not supplied.

Overall study outcomes, separate from this receptor: In non-neoplastic patients, VJ-independent divergence between tissue and blood fell below expectation, whereas in all gliomas, and especially in low-grade gliomas, the divergence rose above expectation. Patients with low tissue-blood divergence were marked by a signature set of shared blood CDR3 motifs, and this signature set was depleted in highly divergent patients. Small numbers underpinned the group comparisons: eight glioblastoma patients, three low-grade glioma patients and three non-neoplastic patients. Tissue and blood shared very few CDR3 sequences, a result attributed to high CDR3 diversity and limited sampling.

This TCR came from a human donor with low-grade glioma or glioblastoma, undergoing nonglioma brain surgery, or in good health (not recorded which). Sequencing input: glioma tissue, nonneoplastic brain tissue, or PBMCs (not recorded which). The rearranged chain carries TRBV5-4 and TRBJ2-5, with 8 middle bases fitting TRBD1. The DNA reads as follows: TGTGCCAGCAGCAACTCGGGGACAGGCCTGCGGACCCAGTACTTC. This yields the protein CASSNSGTGLRTQYF.